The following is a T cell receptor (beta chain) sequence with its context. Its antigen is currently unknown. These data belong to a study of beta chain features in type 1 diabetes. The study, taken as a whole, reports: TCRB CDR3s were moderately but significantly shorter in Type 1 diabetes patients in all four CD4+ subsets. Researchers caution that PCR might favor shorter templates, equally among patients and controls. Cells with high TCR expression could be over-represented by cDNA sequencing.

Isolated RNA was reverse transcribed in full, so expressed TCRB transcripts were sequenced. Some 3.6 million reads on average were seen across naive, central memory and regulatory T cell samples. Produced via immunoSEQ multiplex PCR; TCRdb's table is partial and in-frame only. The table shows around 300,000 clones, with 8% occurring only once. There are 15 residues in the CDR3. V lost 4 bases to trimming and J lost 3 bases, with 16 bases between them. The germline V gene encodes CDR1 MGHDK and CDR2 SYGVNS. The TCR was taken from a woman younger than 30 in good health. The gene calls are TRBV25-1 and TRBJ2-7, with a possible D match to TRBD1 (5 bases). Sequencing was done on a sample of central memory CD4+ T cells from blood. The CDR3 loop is CASSGVGQGDYEQYF. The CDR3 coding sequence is TGTGCCAGCAGTGGCGTAGGGCAAGGGGACTACGAGCAGTACTTC.